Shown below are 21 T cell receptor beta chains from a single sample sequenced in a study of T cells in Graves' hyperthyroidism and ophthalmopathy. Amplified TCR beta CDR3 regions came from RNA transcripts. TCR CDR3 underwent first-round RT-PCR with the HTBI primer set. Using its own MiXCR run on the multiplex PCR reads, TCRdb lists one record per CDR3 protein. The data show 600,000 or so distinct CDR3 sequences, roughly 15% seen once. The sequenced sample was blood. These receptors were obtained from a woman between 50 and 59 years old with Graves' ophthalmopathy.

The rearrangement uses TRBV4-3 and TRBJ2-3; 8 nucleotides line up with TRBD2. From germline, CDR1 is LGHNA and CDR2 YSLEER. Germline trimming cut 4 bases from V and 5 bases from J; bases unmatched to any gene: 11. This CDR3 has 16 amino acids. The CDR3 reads CASSRRGAGDIDTQYF. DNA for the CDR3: TGCGCCAGCAGCCGCCGGGGAGCGGGAGATATAGATACGCAGTATTTT.

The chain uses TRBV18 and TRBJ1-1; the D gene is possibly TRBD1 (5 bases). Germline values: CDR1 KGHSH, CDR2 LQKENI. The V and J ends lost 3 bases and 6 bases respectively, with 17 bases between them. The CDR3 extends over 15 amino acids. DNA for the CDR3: TGTGCCAGCTCACCGATCGGGGGATTTACTCCTGAAGCTTTCTTT. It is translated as CASSPIGGFTPEAFF.

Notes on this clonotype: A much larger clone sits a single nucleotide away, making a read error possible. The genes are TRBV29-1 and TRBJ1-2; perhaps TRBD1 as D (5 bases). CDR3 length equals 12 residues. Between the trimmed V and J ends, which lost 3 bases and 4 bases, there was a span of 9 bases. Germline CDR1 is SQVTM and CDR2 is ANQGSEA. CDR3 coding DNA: TGCAGCGTTGAGATGCAGGGCTATGGCTACACCTTC. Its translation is CSVEMQGYGYTF.

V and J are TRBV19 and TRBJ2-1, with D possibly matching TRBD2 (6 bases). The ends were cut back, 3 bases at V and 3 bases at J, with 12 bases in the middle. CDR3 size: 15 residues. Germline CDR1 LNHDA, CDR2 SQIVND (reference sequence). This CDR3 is CASSILSGYYNEQFF. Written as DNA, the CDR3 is TGTGCCAGTAGTATTCTCAGCGGGTACTACAATGAGCAGTTCTTC.

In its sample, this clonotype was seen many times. The CDR3 loop is CASSKGLAGINEQFF. CDR3 bases: TGTGCCAGCAGCAAGGGACTAGCGGGAATCAATGAGCAGTTCTTC. The gene calls are TRBV2 and TRBJ2-1; 13 nucleotides line up with TRBD2. CDR1 is SNHLY, CDR2 FYNNEI, per germline. The CDR3 spans 15 residues. V lost 6 bases, J lost 6 bases, and 5 bases stayed unmatched. The variable domain in full, with the rest retrieved from reference TRBV2 and TRBJ2-1, is EPEVTQTPSHQVTQMGQEVILRCVPISNHLYFYWYRQILGQKVEFLVSFYNNEISEKSEIFDDQFSVERPDGSNFTLKIRSTKLEDSAMYFCASSKGLAGINEQFFGPGTRLTVL.

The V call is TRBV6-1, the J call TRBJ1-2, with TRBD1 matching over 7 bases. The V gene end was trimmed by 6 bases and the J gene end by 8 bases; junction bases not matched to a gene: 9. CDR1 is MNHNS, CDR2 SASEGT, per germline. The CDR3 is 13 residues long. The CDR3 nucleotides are TGTGCCAGCAGAGACACAGGGGATAGAGGCTACACCTTC. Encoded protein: CASRDTGDRGYTF.

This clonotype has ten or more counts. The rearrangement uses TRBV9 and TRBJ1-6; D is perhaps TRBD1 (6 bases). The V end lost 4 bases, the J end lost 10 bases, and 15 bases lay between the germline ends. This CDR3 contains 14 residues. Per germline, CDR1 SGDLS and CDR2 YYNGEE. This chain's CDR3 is CASSQATGPSPLHF. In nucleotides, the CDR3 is TGTGCCAGCAGCCAGGCTACAGGGCCCTCACCCCTCCACTTT. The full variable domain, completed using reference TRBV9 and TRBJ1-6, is DSGVTQTPKHLITATGQRVTLRCSPRSGDLSVYWYQQSLDQGLQFLIQYYNGEERAKGNILERFSAQQFPDLHSELNLSSLELGDSALYFCASSQATGPSPLHFGNGTRLTVT.

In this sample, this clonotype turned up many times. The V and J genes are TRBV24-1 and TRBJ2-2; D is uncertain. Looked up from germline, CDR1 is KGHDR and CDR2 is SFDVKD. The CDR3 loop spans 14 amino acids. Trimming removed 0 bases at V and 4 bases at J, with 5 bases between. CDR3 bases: TGTGCCACCAGTGATTTGGAGCTCACCGGGGAGCTGTTTTTT. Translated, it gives CATSDLELTGELFF.

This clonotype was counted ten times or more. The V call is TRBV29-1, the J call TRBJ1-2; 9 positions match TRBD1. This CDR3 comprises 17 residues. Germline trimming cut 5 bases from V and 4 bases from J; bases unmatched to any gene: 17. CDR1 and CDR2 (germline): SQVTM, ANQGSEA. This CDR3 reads CSVYGLKQGAVSYGYTF. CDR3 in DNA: TGCAGCGTTTACGGGCTAAAACAGGGGGCAGTAAGCTATGGCTACACCTTC. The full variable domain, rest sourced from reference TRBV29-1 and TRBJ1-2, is SAVISQKPSRDICQRGTSLTIQCQVDSQVTMMFWYRQQPGQSLTLIATANQGSEATYESGFVIDKFPISRPNLTFSTLTVSNMSPEDSSIYLCSVYGLKQGAVSYGYTFGSGTRLTVV.

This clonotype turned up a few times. The CDR3 here is CSAEWREETQYF. The CDR3 coding sequence is TGCAGTGCTGAGTGGAGGGAAGAGACCCAGTACTTC. The chain couples TRBV20-1 to TRBJ2-5; D is possibly TRBD2 (6 bases). Germline V gene lookup returns CDR1 DFQATT and CDR2 SNEGSKA (reference sequence). Trimming pared 5 bases from V and 3 bases from J, leaving 10 bases between. This CDR3 contains 12 residues.

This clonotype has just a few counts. DNA of the CDR3: TGTGCCAGCAGTTATATGGAGCGCACAGATACGCAGTATTTT. Translating gives CASSYMERTDTQYF. This rearrangement joins TRBV6-1 to TRBJ2-3; no clear D. The CDR3 spans 14 residues. V was pared by 5 bases and J by 1 base, with 10 bases between. The germline V gene encodes CDR1 MNHNS and CDR2 SASEGT.

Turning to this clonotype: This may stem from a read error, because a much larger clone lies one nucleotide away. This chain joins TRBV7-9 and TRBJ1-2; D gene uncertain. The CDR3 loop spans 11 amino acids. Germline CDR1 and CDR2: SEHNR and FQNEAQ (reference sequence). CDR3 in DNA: TGTGCCGGCAGCTTGGCCGGGGGCTACACCTTC. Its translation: CAGSLAGGYTF. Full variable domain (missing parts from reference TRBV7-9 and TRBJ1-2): DTGVSQNPRHKITKRGQNVTFRCDPISEHNRLYWYRQTLGQGPEFLTYFQNEAQLEKSRLLSDRFSAERPKGSFSTLEIQRTEQGDSAMYLCAGSLAGGYTFGSGTRLTVV.

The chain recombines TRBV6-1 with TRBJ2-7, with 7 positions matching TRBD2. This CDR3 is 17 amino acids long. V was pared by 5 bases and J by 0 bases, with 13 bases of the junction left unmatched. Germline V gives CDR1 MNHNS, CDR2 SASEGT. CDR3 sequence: CASSHGGKVAGSYEQYF. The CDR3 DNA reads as TGTGCCAGCAGTCACGGGGGGAAGGTAGCGGGCTCCTACGAGCAGTACTTC.

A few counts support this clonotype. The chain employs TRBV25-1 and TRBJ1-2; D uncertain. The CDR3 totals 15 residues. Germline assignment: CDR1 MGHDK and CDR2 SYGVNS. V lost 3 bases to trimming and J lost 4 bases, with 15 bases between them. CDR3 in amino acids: CASSEGGATTYGYTF. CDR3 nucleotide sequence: TGTGCCAGCAGTGAGGGAGGAGCAACTACCTATGGCTACACCTTC.

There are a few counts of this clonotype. The CDR3 DNA is TGTGCCAGTAGTATTTGGAGCGGAGTCTCCTACAATGAGCAGTTCTTC. Protein: CASSIWSGVSYNEQFF. This chain uses TRBV19 with TRBJ2-1, with a tentative D call TRBD2 (5 bases). The length of the CDR3 is 16 residues. Trimming removed 3 bases at V and 0 bases at J, with 12 bases between. Germline CDR1 reads LNHDA; CDR2 reads SQIVND (reference sequence).

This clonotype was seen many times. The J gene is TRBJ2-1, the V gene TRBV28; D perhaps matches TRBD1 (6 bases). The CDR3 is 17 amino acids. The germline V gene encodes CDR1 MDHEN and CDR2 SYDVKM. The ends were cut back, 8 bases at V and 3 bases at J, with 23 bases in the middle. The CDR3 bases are TGTGCCAGCGGTCAGTTATACAGGGCAAATCTCTACAATGAGCAGTTCTTC. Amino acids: CASGQLYRANLYNEQFF. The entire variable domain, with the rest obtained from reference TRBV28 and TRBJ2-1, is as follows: DVKVTQSSRYLVKRTGEKVFLECVQDMDHENMFWYRQDPGLGLRLIYFSYDVKMKEKGDIPEGYSVSREKKERFSLILESASTNQTSMYLCASGQLYRANLYNEQFFGPGTRLTVL.

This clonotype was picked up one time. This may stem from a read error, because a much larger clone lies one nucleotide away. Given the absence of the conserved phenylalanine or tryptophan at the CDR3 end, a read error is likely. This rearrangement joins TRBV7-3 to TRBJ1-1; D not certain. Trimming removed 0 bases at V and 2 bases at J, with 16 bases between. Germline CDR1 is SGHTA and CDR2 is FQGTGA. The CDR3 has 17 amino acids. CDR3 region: CASSLTRTRNNNTEAFL. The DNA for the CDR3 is TGTGCCAGCAGCTTAACTAGGACCAGGAATAACAACACTGAAGCTTTCCTT.

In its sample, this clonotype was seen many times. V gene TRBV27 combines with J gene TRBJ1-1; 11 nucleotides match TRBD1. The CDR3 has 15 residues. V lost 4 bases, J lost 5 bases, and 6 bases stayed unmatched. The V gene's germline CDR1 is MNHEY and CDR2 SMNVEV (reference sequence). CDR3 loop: CASSSDRGRWTEAFF. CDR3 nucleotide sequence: TGTGCCAGCAGTTCGGACAGGGGGCGCTGGACTGAAGCTTTCTTT.

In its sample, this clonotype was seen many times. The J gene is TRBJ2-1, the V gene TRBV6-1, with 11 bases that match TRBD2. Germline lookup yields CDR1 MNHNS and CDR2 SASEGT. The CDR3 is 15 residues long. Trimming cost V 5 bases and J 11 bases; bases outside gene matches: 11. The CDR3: CASSSTLAGGGKQFF. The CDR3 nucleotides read TGTGCCAGCAGTAGTACCTTAGCGGGGGGGGGGAAGCAGTTCTTC.

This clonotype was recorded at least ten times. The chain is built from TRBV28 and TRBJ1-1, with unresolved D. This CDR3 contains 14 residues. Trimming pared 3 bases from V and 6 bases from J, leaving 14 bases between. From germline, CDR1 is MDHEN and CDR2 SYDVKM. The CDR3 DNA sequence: TGTGCCAGCAGTTTCACCCTGGTATCGTCTGAAGCTTTCTTT. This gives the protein CASSFTLVSSEAFF. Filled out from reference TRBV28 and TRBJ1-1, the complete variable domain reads DVKVTQSSRYLVKRTGEKVFLECVQDMDHENMFWYRQDPGLGLRLIYFSYDVKMKEKGDIPEGYSVSREKKERFSLILESASTNQTSMYLCASSFTLVSSEAFFGQGTRLTVV.

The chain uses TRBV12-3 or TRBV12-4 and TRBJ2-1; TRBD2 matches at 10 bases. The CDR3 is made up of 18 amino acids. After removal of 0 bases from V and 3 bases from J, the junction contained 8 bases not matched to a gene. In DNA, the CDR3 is TGTGCCAGCAGTTTAGCGCTTGCGGCTAGCGGGGGCTACAATGAGCAGTTCTTC. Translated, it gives CASSLALAASGGYNEQFF.